What follows is one TCR beta chain and its context. This sample is part of a study of blood T cell repertoires in COVID-19. Study information: PBMCs, B-cell-depleted T cells, or T cells were the source of the cDNA or gDNA that made up the material.

The CDR3 totals 14 residues. Germline V lookup: CDR1 SGHDT, CDR2 YYEEEE. With 1 base removed from V and 3 bases from J, the gap between germline ends came to 10 bases. Profiling relied on immunoSEQ multiplex PCR, and the TCRdb table lists in-frame clones only, not all of them. The data hold 250,000 or so clones, with over 70% observed a single time. This study enrolled people aged about 18 to 100 from roughly 24 US geographic areas. Cohort assignment relied on participant-reported clinical history. No more than 2 weeks before study entry, exposed participants had met a case of COVID-19. The clonotype was recovered from a woman aged 40-49 years who had been exposed to COVID-19. The chain links TRBV5-6 to TRBJ1-1; no definite D call. The sample taken for sequencing was PBMCs or T cells enriched from blood (not recorded which). As DNA, the CDR3 is TGTGCCAGCAGCTTGATCCAGATGGACACTGAAGCTTTCTTT. Amino acids: CASSLIQMDTEAFF.